The rows below give T cell receptor beta chains drawn from one sample of a study of T cell changes during pregnancy in multiple sclerosis. Repertoires were generated with immunoSEQ multiplex PCR, while TCRdb's copy carries only in-frame clones and drops some. Among tens of thousands of clones listed, 80% to 95% were seen once. Source: CD8+ T cells from peripheral blood mononuclear cells, taken before pregnancy. The receptors were sampled from a female donor with multiple sclerosis, enrolled in a pregnancy study. Each CDR3 is given with its conserved first and last residue. The D gene is left open where the match is weak. Not all rows give a size; the values are once, few, many and, for expanded clones, a class.

>TRBV6-1|TRBJ2-1|.|.
TGTGCCAGCAGTGAAGCGCCGTCCGGGATCTCAATCTACAATGAGCAGTTCTTC
CASSEAPSGISIYNEQFF
>TRBV2|TRBJ2-3|.|.
TGTGCCCCAGAACATCAGATTAGCACAGATACGCAGTATTTT
CAPEHQISTDTQYF
>TRBV6-6|TRBJ2-1|.|TRBD1
TGTGCCAGCAGTTATCTAACAGGGGGATATGAGCAGTTCTTC
CASSYLTGGYEQFF
>TRBV20-1|TRBJ2-1|once|.
TGCAGTGCTAGAGGCAGCAATGAGCAGTTCTTC
CSARGSNEQFF
>TRBV13|TRBJ2-1|.|TRBD2
TGTGCCAGCACGGTTCGCGGGGGGGTTAATGAGCAGTTCTTC
CASTVRGGVNEQFF
>TRBV5-1|TRBJ2-3|.|TRBD2
TGCGCCAGCAGTCCTGAGGGACTAGCCAGCACAGATACGCAGTATTTT
CASSPEGLASTDTQYF
>TRBV29-1|TRBJ2-1|.|.
TGCAGCGTTGAAGGGGGGTGGGACTCCTCCTACAATGAGCAGTTCTTC
CSVEGGWDSSYNEQFF
>TRBV27|TRBJ2-7|.|TRBD2
TGTGCCAGCAGTTTGAGTAGCGGGGTCGAGCAGTACTTC
CASSLSSGVEQYF
>TRBV6-4|TRBJ2-3|.|.
TGTGCCAGCAGTGATACGGGGGAAGTAGATACGCAGTATTTT
CASSDTGEVDTQYF
>TRBV7-9|TRBJ2-7|.|.
TGTGCCAGCACCGACCCTGGAGGGCCCTACGAGCAGTACTTC
CASTDPGGPYEQYF
>TRBV9|TRBJ2-3|.|TRBD2
TGTGCCAGCAGCCCCTACGGGGGGGCCACAGATACGCAGTATTTT
CASSPYGGATDTQYF
>TRBV7-9|TRBJ1-2|.|.
TGTGCCAGCAGTTCTGACACCGCCTATGGCTACACCTTC
CASSSDTAYGYTF
>TRBV9|TRBJ2-7|.|TRBD2
TGTGCCAGCAGCGAGACTAGCGGGAAAAACGAGCAGTACTTC
CASSETSGKNEQYF
>TRBV7-9|TRBJ1-5|.|TRBD1
TGTGCCAGCAGCTCCGGGAGGTTGGGACAGGGTGGTCAGCCCCAGCATTTT
CASSSGRLGQGGQPQHF
>TRBV7-9|TRBJ1-2|once|.
TGTGCCAGCAGCCCTATCGCTGACAGGTTCTATGGCTACACCTTC
CASSPIADRFYGYTF
>TRBV9|TRBJ1-1|.|TRBD1
TGTGCCAGCAGCCCTTGGGACAGGAACACTGAAGCTTTCTTT
CASSPWDRNTEAFF
>TRBV9|TRBJ2-7|.|.
TGTGCCAGCAGCCAGAGGCCCGCTAGCTCTCCCTACGAGCAGTACTTC
CASSQRPASSPYEQYF
>TRBV11-2|TRBJ1-2|.|.
TGTGCCAGCAGCCCCGAGACGGGAGTAGCTAACTATGGCTACACCTTC
CASSPETGVANYGYTF
>TRBV28|TRBJ1-1|.|.
TGTGCCACCAGGGGCGCTGAAGCTTTCTTT
CATRGAEAFF
>TRBV9|TRBJ1-2|.|TRBD1
TGTGCCAGCAGCGAGGGACCCCGCCGACAGGGGGCGCGAGACTATGGCTACACCTTC
CASSEGPRRQGARDYGYTF
>TRBV5-1|TRBJ2-6|.|TRBD1
TGCGCCAGCAGCACCCGGGACAGGGGGGCACCCGTCCTGACTTTC
CASSTRDRGAPVLTF
>TRBV4-2|TRBJ2-7|.|TRBD1
TGTGCCAGCAGCCAAGAGAGGGACAGCTCCTACGAGCAGTACTTC
CASSQERDSSYEQYF
>TRBV5-1|TRBJ2-1|.|.
TGCGCCAGCAGCTTGAGGGGCTACTACAATGAGCAGTTCTTC
CASSLRGYYNEQFF
>TRBV28|TRBJ2-3|.|TRBD2
TGTGCCAGCAGCCCCTTAGTCCGGACTAGAACCACAGATACGCAGTATTTT
CASSPLVRTRTTDTQYF
>TRBV5-4|TRBJ2-3|.|TRBD1
TGTGCCAGCAGTAGCGACAGGGGGTGTTATTTT
CASSSDRGCYF
>TRBV7-8|TRBJ2-5|.|.
TGTGCCAGCAGCTTAAGGGGGGGGTCGCAAGAGACCCAGTACTTC
CASSLRGGSQETQYF
>TRBV13|TRBJ2-1|.|TRBD2
TGTGCCAGCAGGTTAGCGGGAGGGTCAACCAATGAGCAGTTCTTC
CASRLAGGSTNEQFF
>TRBV9|TRBJ2-3|.|.
TGTGCCAGCAGCGCCCAGGGAACAGATACGCAGTATTTT
CASSAQGTDTQYF
>TRBV5-1|TRBJ1-6|.|.
TGCGCCAGCCAGGTGACGGATAATTCACCCCTCCACTTT
CASQVTDNSPLHF
>TRBV6-6|TRBJ2-3|.|TRBD2
TGTGCCAGCAGTTACATCGGACTAGCAGTCACAGATACGCAGTATTTT
CASSYIGLAVTDTQYF
>TRBV2|TRBJ2-3|.|TRBD1
TGTGCCAGCAGTGTAGCGGGACAGGGGGCAGATACGCAGTATTTT
CASSVAGQGADTQYF
>TRBV27|TRBJ1-5|.|.
TGTGCCAGCAGTTTAACAGTTAGCAATCAGCCCCAGCATTTT
CASSLTVSNQPQHF
>TRBV6-5|TRBJ2-1|.|.
TGTGCCAGCAGTTATACGGGGTCTGGCAATGAGCAGTTCTTC
CASSYTGSGNEQFF
>TRBV6-5|TRBJ1-2|.|.
TGTGCCAGCAGTTATGGGGGGAATGGCTACACCTTC
CASSYGGNGYTF
>TRBV18|TRBJ2-7|.|.
TGTGCCAGCTCACCACCCGGGGCAGGGGGGCGGTACGAGCAGTACTTC
CASSPPGAGGRYEQYF
>TRBV4-2|TRBJ1-4|.|TRBD1
TGTGCCAGCAGGAGCCGGGACAGCTCCAACTTGGCTAATGAAAAACTGTTTTTT
CASRSRDSSNLANEKLFF